This entry concerns a single T cell receptor beta chain. The data originate from a study of blood T cell repertoires in COVID-19. About the research overall: Acute and convalescent COVID-19 specimens originated in the United States, Italy and Spain. PBMCs, B-cell-depleted T cells, or T cells were the source of the cDNA or gDNA that made up the material.

In the source study's methods: Cell counts per sample came from amplifying reference gene primers. TCRdb keeps only in-frame clones here, not all; method: immunoSEQ multiplex PCR. That table supplies the V and J calls and clone size; D and trimming were determined from the DNA. Of around 270,000 clones in the sample, around 86% were seen once. The sequenced sample was peripheral blood. The sequence was collected from a man aged 35-49 years who had recovered from COVID-19.

The CDR3 nucleotides read TGTGCCAGCAGCTTAAAAGGGCTAGCGGGAGGAGGTGAGCAGTTCTTC. Translated, it gives CASSLKGLAGGGEQFF. The rearrangement links TRBV7-9 to TRBJ2-1; the match to TRBD2 covers 11 bases. Germline trimming cut 2 bases from V and 9 bases from J; bases unmatched to any gene: 9. In germline, CDR1 is SEHNR, CDR2 FQNEAQ (reference sequence). CDR3 length equals 16 residues. The full variable domain, its missing parts supplied by reference TRBV7-9 and TRBJ2-1, is DTGVSQNPRHKITKRGQNVTFRCDPISEHNRLYWYRQTLGQGPEFLTYFQNEAQLEKSRLLSDRFSAERPKGSFSTLEIQRTEQGDSAMYLCASSLKGLAGGGEQFFGPGTRLTVL.